Following are 24 T cell receptor beta chains from one sample sequenced in a study of T cell repertoires in cytomegalovirus infection. In TCRdb, the reads were re-called with MiXCR into one record per CDR3 protein. Here the sample spans 510,000 or so distinct CDR3 sequences, approximately 26% being singletons. The sample was PBMCs. Source of these receptors: a human donor in good health (CMV status not recorded). Some clones in this sample may be carry-over from other donors' samples.

This clonotype was observed many times. The chain carries TRBV19 and TRBJ2-1; 13 nucleotides agree with TRBD2. This CDR3 region has 15 residues. CDR1 is LNHDA and CDR2 is SQIVND in the germline V gene (reference sequence). V lost 4 bases, J lost 5 bases, and 2 bases stayed unmatched. CDR3 protein: CASSKGTSGNNEQFF. The CDR3 DNA reads as TGTGCCAGTAGTAAAGGGACTAGCGGGAACAATGAGCAGTTCTTC.

The chain has TRBV12-3 or TRBV12-4 and TRBJ2-3, with 15 bases matching TRBD2. Trimming at V came to 7 bases and at J to 3 bases, leaving 5 bases not matched to a gene. This CDR3 is 16 amino acids long. This CDR3 is CASTPGTSGRTDTQYF. CDR3 in DNA: TGTGCCAGCACTCCTGGGACTAGCGGGAGGACAGATACGCAGTATTTT.

The V gene is TRBV20-1, the J gene TRBJ1-1, with D unclear. There are 13 residues in the CDR3. The V end was cut by 2 bases, the J end by 5 bases, with 12 bases between. Germline lookup yields CDR1 DFQATT and CDR2 SNEGSKA (reference sequence). The CDR3 protein is CSARNYLGTEAFF. The CDR3 coding sequence is TGCAGTGCTAGAAACTACCTGGGGACTGAAGCTTTCTTT.

In its sample, this clonotype was seen many times. The chain couples TRBV7-2 to TRBJ2-5, with TRBD2 matching 7 bases. J gave up 4 bases and V 1 base, and 3 bases lay outside the gene matches. The germline gives CDR1 SGHTA, CDR2 FQGNSA. The CDR3 spans 14 residues. In nucleotides, the CDR3 is TGTGCCAGCAGCTTAGGTTGGGGGGGAGAGACCCAGTACTTC. Its translation is CASSLGWGGETQYF.

The chain employs TRBV6-2 or TRBV6-3 and TRBJ2-7; D call uncertain. The V gene lost 3 bases and the J gene lost 3 bases, with 6 bases spanning the gap. CDR3 length equals 12 residues. Germline lookup yields CDR1 MNHEY and CDR2 SVGEGT. The CDR3 nucleotides read TGTGCCAGCAGTTATGGCGTCTACGAGCAGTACTTC. This translates into CASSYGVYEQYF.

This clonotype was counted a few times. The chain links TRBV29-1 to TRBJ1-2, with D possibly being TRBD1 (5 bases). The CDR3 is made up of 14 amino acids. V was trimmed by 0 bases and J by 5 bases, leaving 13 bases between them. Germline V gene sequence: CDR1 SQVTM, CDR2 ANQGSEA. CDR3 residues: CSVEDGAGKYGYTF. CDR3 in DNA: TGCAGCGTTGAAGATGGGGCGGGCAAATATGGCTACACCTTC.

The chain combines TRBV6-2 or TRBV6-3 with TRBJ2-1; 8 bases line up with TRBD2. CDR3 length: 17 amino acids. Losses at the gene ends were 4 bases for V and 0 bases for J; bases not matched to a gene: 8. Germline CDR1 is MNHEY and CDR2 is SVGEGT. The CDR3 nucleotides are TGTGCCAGCAGTTCCACTAAACTAGCGGTCTCCTACAATGAGCAGTTCTTC. It is translated as CASSSTKLAVSYNEQFF.

This clonotype was seen only once. J is TRBJ1-2 and V is TRBV28; no definite D call. Germline loops: CDR1 MDHEN, CDR2 SYDVKM. The CDR3 length is 15 residues. The V end lost 6 bases, the J end lost 4 bases, and 18 bases lay between the germline ends. CDR3 sequence reads: CASSLILRLTYGYTF. The CDR3 DNA follows: TGTGCCAGCAGCCTAATCCTCAGGCTAACCTATGGCTACACCTTC.

This clonotype was seen a few times. The chain has TRBV20-1 and TRBJ2-1; TRBD2 aligns across 9 bases. With 0 bases clipped from V and 12 bases from J, the junction kept 6 bases outside the gene matches. CDR3 length: 13 amino acids. CDR1 is DFQATT, CDR2 SNEGSKA, per germline (reference sequence). The CDR3 region is CSARDYGGRAQFF. CDR3 nucleotides: TGCAGTGCTAGAGATTATGGCGGGAGGGCGCAGTTCTTC.

This clonotype appeared a few times. CDR3 amino acids: CASSLRTGLTDTQYF. The CDR3 nucleotides are TGTGCCAGTAGTCTCAGAACAGGGCTCACAGATACGCAGTATTTT. V usage is TRBV19 and J usage is TRBJ2-3; D may be TRBD1 (6 bases). The V and J ends lost 5 bases and 2 bases respectively, with 14 bases between them. CDR3 length: 15 residues. CDR1 is LNHDA and CDR2 is SQIVND in the germline V gene (reference sequence).

The chain links TRBV25-1 to TRBJ2-1, with a possible D match to TRBD1 (9 bases). The CDR3 runs to 17 residues. Germline-derived CDR1 and CDR2 are MGHDK and SYGVNS. Trimming removed 4 bases at V and 7 bases at J, with 23 bases between. CDR3 sequence reads: CASSAREGQGVANEQFF. The CDR3 nucleotides are TGTGCCAGCAGTGCCCGGGAGGGACAGGGAGTGGCTAATGAGCAGTTCTTC.

This clonotype was detected many times. V gene TRBV7-2 combines with J gene TRBJ2-3, with unresolved D. V shed 4 bases and J shed 7 bases, with 9 bases lying between them. The CDR3 is made up of 12 amino acids. Germline CDR1 reads SGHTA; CDR2 reads FQGNSA. CDR3 bases: TGTGCCAGCAGCTCCTCCCATTATACGCAGTATTTT. Protein sequence: CASSSSHYTQYF.

This clonotype was detected a few times. The V call is TRBV7-2, the J call TRBJ2-5; D might be TRBD2 (6 bases). CDR3 length: 14 amino acids. V was clipped by 0 bases and J by 5 bases, with 10 bases between them. Per germline, CDR1 SGHTA and CDR2 FQGNSA. The CDR3 protein is CASSLARGGETQYF. The CDR3, as DNA: TGTGCCAGCAGCTTAGCTCGTGGAGGGGAGACCCAGTACTTC.

The gene calls are TRBV2 and TRBJ2-7, with 9 nucleotides matching TRBD2. This CDR3 is built from 14 residues. The trim removed 3 bases at V and 4 bases at J, leaving 4 bases unmatched. Germline V CDR1 and CDR2: SNHLY, FYNNEI. The CDR3 loop reads CASSEAGGGYEQYV. The CDR3 nucleotides are TGTGCCAGCAGTGAGGCGGGGGGGGGATACGAGCAGTACGTC.

The chain employs TRBV12-3 or TRBV12-4 and TRBJ2-3; TRBD1 matches at 8 bases. This CDR3 has 14 amino acids. After removal of 5 bases from V and 3 bases from J, the junction contained 4 bases not matched to a gene. The CDR3 DNA is TGTGCCAGCAGTGGCAGGGGGCTGACAGATACGCAGTATTTT. It translates to CASSGRGLTDTQYF.

This clonotype has more than one count but fewer than ten. The genes are TRBV6-2 or TRBV6-3 and TRBJ1-5, with 9 bases fitting TRBD1. The junction had 5 bases not matched to a gene; V was cut back by 8 bases and J by 0 bases. CDR1 is MNHEY, CDR2 SVGEGT, per germline. The CDR3 contains 15 residues. Here the CDR3 DNA reads TGTGCCAGCCGGGACAGGGCTGATAGCAATCAGCCCCAGCATTTT. Amino acid sequence: CASRDRADSNQPQHF.

CDR3 amino acids: CASTPSGRTNYGYTF. The CDR3 region has the DNA TGTGCCAGCACCCCTTCGGGACGGACGAACTATGGCTACACCTTC. The chain carries TRBV6-2 or TRBV6-3 and TRBJ1-2; a weak D match, TRBD1 (5 bases). CDR1 MNHEY and CDR2 SVGEGT come from the germline V gene. V was shortened by 7 bases and J by 2 bases, with 17 bases between the two germline ends. This CDR3 contains 15 residues.

This clonotype was observed a few times. The chain carries TRBV4-1 and TRBJ2-1; no definite D call. V dropped 4 bases and J dropped 8 bases, with 18 bases sitting between them. CDR3 length: 15 amino acids. The germline V gene has CDR1 MGHRA and CDR2 YSYEKL. CDR3 region: CASSPGMLGLDEQFF. CDR3 nucleotides: TGCGCCAGCAGCCCAGGTATGTTGGGTTTGGATGAGCAGTTCTTC.

This clonotype was seen at least ten times. The V and J genes are TRBV7-8 and TRBJ1-1; D is ambiguous. The CDR3 has 14 residues. V was cut by 5 bases and J by 1 base, with 11 bases left in between. The germline V gene has CDR1 SGHVS and CDR2 FQNEAQ. CDR3 sequence reads: CASSPEWGNTEAFF. The CDR3, as DNA: TGTGCCAGCAGCCCTGAGTGGGGGAACACTGAAGCTTTCTTT. Combining the CDR3 with reference TRBV7-8 and TRBJ1-1 gives the whole variable domain GAGVSQSPRYKVAKRGQDVALRCDPISGHVSLFWYQQALGQGPEFLTYFQNEAQLDKSGLPSDRFFAERPEGSVSTLKIQRTQQEDSAVYLCASSPEWGNTEAFFGQGTRLTVV.

The chain joins TRBV14 to TRBJ2-5; 9 bases are shared with TRBD2. Germline CDR1 reads SGHDN; CDR2 reads FVKESK. V was clipped by 2 bases and J by 5 bases; unmatched bases: 3. The CDR3 sequence is 14 residues long. CDR3 sequence reads: CASSQLAGPETQYF. CDR3 DNA sequence: TGTGCCAGCAGCCAACTAGCGGGACCGGAGACCCAGTACTTC.

The chain recombines TRBV19 with TRBJ2-1; 9 positions match TRBD2. CDR1 LNHDA and CDR2 SQIVND come from the germline V gene (reference sequence). J lost 1 base, V lost 3 bases, and 4 bases had no gene match. The length of the CDR3 is 16 residues. CDR3 bases: TGTGCCAGTAGTATGGGGCTAGCGGGATCCTACAATGAGCAGTTCTTC. Its translation: CASSMGLAGSYNEQFF.

This clonotype has more than one count but fewer than ten. The rearrangement links TRBV6-2 or TRBV6-3 to TRBJ2-1; 14 positions match TRBD2. The V gene's germline CDR1 is MNHEY and CDR2 SVGEGT. This CDR3 contains 19 residues. V was pared by 6 bases and J by 5 bases, with 15 bases of the junction left unmatched. The DNA for the CDR3 is TGTGCCAGCAGCCCCCAATCTCCGGGACTAGCGGGAGTCCACAATGAGCAGTTCTTC. Translation gives CASSPQSPGLAGVHNEQFF.

The V gene is TRBV5-1, the J gene TRBJ2-1, with TRBD2 identical over 14 bases. The CDR3 is 16 amino acids. V was clipped by 4 bases and J by 7 bases; unmatched bases: 7. The germline CDR1 and CDR2 sequences are SGHRS and YFSETQ. The CDR3 DNA is TGCGCCAGCAGCCCCCGACTAGCGGGAGGGGAGAATGAGCAGTTCTTC. Encoded protein: CASSPRLAGGENEQFF.

This clonotype came up a few times. The chain couples TRBV30 to TRBJ2-1; TRBD1 or TRBD2 may be the D gene (6 bases each). Germline-derived CDR1 and CDR2 are GTSNPN and SVGIG (reference sequence). V shed 3 bases and J shed 10 bases, with 19 bases lying between them. This CDR3 has 14 residues. CDR3 region: CAWREGVGREEQFF. CDR3 coding DNA: TGTGCCTGGAGAGAGGGGGTAGGACGGGAGGAGCAGTTCTTC.